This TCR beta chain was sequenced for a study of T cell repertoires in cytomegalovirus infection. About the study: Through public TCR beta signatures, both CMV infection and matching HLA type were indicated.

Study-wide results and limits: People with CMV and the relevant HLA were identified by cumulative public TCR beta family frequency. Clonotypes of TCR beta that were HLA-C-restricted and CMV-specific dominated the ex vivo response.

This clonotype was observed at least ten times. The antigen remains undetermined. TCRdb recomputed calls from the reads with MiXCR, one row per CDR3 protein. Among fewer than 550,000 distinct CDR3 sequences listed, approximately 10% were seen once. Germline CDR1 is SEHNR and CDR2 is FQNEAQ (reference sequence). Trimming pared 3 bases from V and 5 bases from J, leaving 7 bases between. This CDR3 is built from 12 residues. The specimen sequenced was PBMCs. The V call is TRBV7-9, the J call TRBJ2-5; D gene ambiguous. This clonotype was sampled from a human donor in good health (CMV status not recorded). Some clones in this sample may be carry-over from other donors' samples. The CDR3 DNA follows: TGTGCCAGCAGCTTGATCGGGGAGACCCAGTACTTC. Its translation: CASSLIGETQYF.